The clone carrying this TCR beta chain was detected only a few times. These data come from a study of blood T cell repertoires in COVID-19. Assay used: immunoSEQ multiplex PCR; TCRdb lists only in-frame clones, some missing. Of about 15,000 clones listed, over 80% are singletons. Between the trimmed V and J ends, which lost 5 bases and 5 bases, there was a span of 7 bases. In germline, CDR1 is MNHEY, CDR2 SVGEGT. There are 11 residues in the CDR3. Sequenced material: peripheral blood. The chain couples TRBV6-2 or TRBV6-3 to TRBJ2-7, with no clear D. This receptor was identified in a human donor in a cohort sampled during active COVID-19. CDR3 in amino acids: CASSRLDEQYF. In DNA form, the CDR3 reads TGTGCCAGCAGTCGACTTGACGAGCAGTACTTC.